What follows is one TCR beta chain and its context. Many counts were recorded for this clonotype. It has no known antigen specificity. No qualities accompany the bases; no much larger clone lies one base away. This entry belongs to a study of CD8+CD57+ T cells in acquired aplastic anemia (dated by TCRdb to between 2017 and 2018). Broadly, across the study: On average, sorted CD4+ and CD8+ cells yielded approximately 3 ug of extracted DNA, with a range of about 0.19 to 30 ug. The research as a whole found: Around 30 CD8+ CDR3 sequences were shared between patients and controls but appeared highly expressed in patients and within their immunodominant clones. No significant difference in CD8+ Simpson's diversity was found between patients and healthy controls (P=0.060).

Genomic DNA was used as template for profiling of TCR beta VDJ combinations and CDR3 sequences. TCR repertoire sequencing was run on an Illumina HiSeq 2000. Processing in the source paper ran as follows. Repertoire assessment relied on Simpson's diversity index, CDR3 size and DJ length profiles, and TRBV/TRBJ rearrangement plots. The immunodominant clone was defined as the most abundant DNA sequence in deep sequencing data. CDR3 amino acid sequences were screened for sharing across subjects and were compared with published repertoires and the VDJdb database. TCRdb handled the public reads itself, with Q25 trimming in fastp and clone calling in MiXCR, and kept productive beta chains. For every CDR3 protein sequence, its rows merge into one entry that carries the most common genes and DNA. These V and J calls rely on TCRdb rather than the paper's analysis. Recorded for this sample are around 250,000 distinct CDR3 sequences; around 60% of them occurred a single time. The ten top clones hold 8% of the sample.

In this study, sorted CD4+ and CD8+ T cells from the blood of healthy subjects and of severe aplastic anemia patients had their TCR repertoires deep-sequenced. Ficoll-Paque density gradient centrifugation was used to isolate peripheral blood mononuclear cells. Before DNA was extracted, CD4+ and CD8+ T cells were sorted using either FACS or magnetic beads. Trimming takes 5 bases off V and 3 bases off J; junction bases not matched to a gene: 17. The cysteine opens and the phenylalanine closes a CDR3 of 18 amino acids. Just CDR3 DNA is preserved here, 54 bases in frame from base 1. Reading the germline V gene (reference sequence) gives CDR1 DFQATT and CDR2 SNEGSKA.

The chain links TRBV20-1 with TRBJ2-5; 11 junctional bases match TRBD2. This sequence originates from a human donor with severe aplastic anemia or a healthy control (not recorded which). Material: sorted CD4+, CD8+, or CD8+CD57+ T cells (not recorded which) from PBMCs. The CDR3 region has the sequence CSAHKWGSGRANEETQYF. The DNA is as follows: TGCAGTGCTCACAAATGGGGTAGCGGGAGGGCGAACGAAGAGACCCAGTACTTC.